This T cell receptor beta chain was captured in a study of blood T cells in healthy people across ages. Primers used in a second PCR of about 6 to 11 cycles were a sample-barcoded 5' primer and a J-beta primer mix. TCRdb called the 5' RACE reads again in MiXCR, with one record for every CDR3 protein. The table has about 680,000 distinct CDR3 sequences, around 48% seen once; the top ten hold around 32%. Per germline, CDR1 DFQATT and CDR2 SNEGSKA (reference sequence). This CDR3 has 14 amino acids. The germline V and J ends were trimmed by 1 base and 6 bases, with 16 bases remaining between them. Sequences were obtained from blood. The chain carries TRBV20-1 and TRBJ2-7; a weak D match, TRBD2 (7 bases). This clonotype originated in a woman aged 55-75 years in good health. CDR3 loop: CSARGRGGGVEQYF. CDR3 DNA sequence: TGCAGTGCTAGAGGCCGTGGAGGGGGGGTCGAGCAGTACTTC.